The clone carrying this T cell receptor beta chain was seen only a few times. What it recognizes is unknown. Looked up from germline, CDR1 is MNHEY and CDR2 is SVGAGI. V shed 6 bases and J 5 bases; nucleotides not matched to a gene: 6. CDR3 length equals 14 residues. This specimen belongs to a study of cytomegalovirus exposure and HLA in healthy donors. General study points: The study flagged some 180 TCR beta chains as cytomegalovirus-associated.

Use of 60 Vbeta and 13 Jbeta primers characterized the PCR. Generated by immunoSEQ multiplex PCR, the TCRdb table keeps only in-frame clones and is missing some. Counted here are 74,000 or so clones, over 70% occurring once; the ten biggest clones make up around 6%. The sample consisted of PBMCs. The chain recombines TRBV6-5 with TRBJ1-4, with 7 bases fitting TRBD1. The source is a male donor in good health and CMV-seropositive. The CDR3 protein is CASRPGQRNEKLFF. The CDR3 DNA is TGTGCCAGCAGACCGGGACAGAGGAATGAAAAACTGTTTTTT.